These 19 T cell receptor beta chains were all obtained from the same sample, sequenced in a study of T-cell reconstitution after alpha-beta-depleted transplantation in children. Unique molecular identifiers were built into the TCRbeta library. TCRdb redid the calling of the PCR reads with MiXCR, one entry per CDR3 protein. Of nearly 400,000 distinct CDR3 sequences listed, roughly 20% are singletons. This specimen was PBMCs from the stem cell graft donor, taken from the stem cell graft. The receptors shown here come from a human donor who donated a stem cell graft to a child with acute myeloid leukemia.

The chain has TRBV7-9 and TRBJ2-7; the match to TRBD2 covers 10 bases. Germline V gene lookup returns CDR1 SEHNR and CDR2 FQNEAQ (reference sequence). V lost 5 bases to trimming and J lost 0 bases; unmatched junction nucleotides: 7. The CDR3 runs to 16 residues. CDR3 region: CASSMGLAPSSYEQYF. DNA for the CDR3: TGTGCCAGCAGCATGGGACTAGCGCCGAGCTCCTACGAGCAGTACTTC.

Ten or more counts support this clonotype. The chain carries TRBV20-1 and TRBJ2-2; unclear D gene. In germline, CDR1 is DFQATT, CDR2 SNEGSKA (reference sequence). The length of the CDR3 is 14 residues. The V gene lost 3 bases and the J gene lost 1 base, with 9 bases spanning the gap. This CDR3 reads CSASKQVNTGELFF. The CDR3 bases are TGCAGTGCTAGTAAGCAGGTGAACACCGGGGAGCTGTTTTTT.

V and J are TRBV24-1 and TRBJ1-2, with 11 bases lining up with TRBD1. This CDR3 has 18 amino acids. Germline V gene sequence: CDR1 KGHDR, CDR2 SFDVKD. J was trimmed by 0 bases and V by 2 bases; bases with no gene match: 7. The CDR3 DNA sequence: TGTGCCACCAGTGATTCCCCGGGACAGGGGGATCCTAACTATGGCTACACCTTC. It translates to CATSDSPGQGDPNYGYTF.

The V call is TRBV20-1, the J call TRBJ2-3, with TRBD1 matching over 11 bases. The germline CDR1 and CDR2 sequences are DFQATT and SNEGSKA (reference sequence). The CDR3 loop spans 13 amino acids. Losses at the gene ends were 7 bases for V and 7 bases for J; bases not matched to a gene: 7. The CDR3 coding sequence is TGCAGTGTCATCGGACAGGGGGCGAATACGCAGTATTTT. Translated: CSVIGQGANTQYF.

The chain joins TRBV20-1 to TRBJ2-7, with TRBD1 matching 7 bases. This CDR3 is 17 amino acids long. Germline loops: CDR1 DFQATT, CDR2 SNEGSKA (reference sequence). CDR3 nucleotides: TGCTGCGCTAGAGACTACCACAGGGGAAGGAGAGTCTACGAGCAGTACTTC. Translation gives CCARDYHRGRRVYEQYF.

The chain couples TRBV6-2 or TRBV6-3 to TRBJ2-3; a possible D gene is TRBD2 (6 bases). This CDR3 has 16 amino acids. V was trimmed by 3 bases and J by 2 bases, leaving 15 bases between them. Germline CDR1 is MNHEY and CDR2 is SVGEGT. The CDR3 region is CASSYTRDSSTDTQYF. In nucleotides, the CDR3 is TGTGCCAGCAGTTATACCCGGGACTCCTCCACAGATACGCAGTATTTT.

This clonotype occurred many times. The DNA for the CDR3 is TGTGCCATCAGCTCGCCGAAAGACTCCTACGAGCAGTACTTC. Amino acids: CAISSPKDSYEQYF. V and J are TRBV10-3 and TRBJ2-7; D remains unclear. There are 14 residues in the CDR3. Germline CDR1 and CDR2: ENHRY and SYGVKD. V shed 6 bases and J shed 0 bases, with 12 bases lying between them.

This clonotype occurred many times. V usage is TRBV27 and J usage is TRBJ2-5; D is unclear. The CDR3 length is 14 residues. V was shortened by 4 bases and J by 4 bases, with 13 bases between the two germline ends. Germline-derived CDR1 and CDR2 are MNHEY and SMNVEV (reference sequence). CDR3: CASSWVALGETQYF. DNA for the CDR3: TGTGCCAGCAGTTGGGTGGCTCTCGGAGAGACCCAGTACTTC.

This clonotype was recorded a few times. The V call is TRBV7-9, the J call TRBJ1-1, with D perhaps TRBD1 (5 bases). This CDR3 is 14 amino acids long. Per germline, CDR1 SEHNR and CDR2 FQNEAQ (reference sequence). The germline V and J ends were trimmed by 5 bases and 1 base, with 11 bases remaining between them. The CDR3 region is CASSPIGQNTEAFF. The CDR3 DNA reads TGTGCCAGCAGCCCGATTGGACAGAACACTGAAGCTTTCTTT.

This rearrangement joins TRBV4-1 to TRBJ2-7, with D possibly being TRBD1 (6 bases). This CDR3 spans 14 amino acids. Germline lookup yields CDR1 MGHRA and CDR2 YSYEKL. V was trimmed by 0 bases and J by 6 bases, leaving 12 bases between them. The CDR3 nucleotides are TGCGCCAGCAGCCAAGATCTGGCAGGGGCCGAGCAGTACTTC. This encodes CASSQDLAGAEQYF.

This chain's CDR3 is CASSLDEQGIYEQYF. Written as DNA, the CDR3 is TGTGCCAGCAGCCTAGATGAGCAGGGGATATACGAGCAGTACTTC. The rearrangement links TRBV4-2 to TRBJ2-7; D might be TRBD1 (6 bases). Trimming took 4 bases from V and 4 from J, leaving 17 bases between them. Germline CDR1 and CDR2: LGHNA and YNFKEQ. The CDR3 has 15 amino acids.

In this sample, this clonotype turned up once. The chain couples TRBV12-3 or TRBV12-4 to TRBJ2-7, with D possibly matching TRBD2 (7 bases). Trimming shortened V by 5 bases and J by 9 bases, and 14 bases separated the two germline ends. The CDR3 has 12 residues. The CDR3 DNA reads TGTGCCAGCAGTCCTCCGGGGGGCGGGCAGTACTTC. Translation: CASSPPGGGQYF.

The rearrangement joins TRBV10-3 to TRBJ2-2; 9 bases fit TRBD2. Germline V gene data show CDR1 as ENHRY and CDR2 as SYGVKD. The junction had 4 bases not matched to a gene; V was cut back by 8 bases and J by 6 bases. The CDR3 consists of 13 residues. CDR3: CAIGIAGAGELFF. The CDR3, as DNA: TGTGCCATCGGGATAGCGGGAGCCGGGGAGCTGTTTTTT.

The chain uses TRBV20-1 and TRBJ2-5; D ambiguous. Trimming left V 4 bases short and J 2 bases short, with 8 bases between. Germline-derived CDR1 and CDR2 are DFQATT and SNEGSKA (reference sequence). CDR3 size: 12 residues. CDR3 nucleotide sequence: TGCAGTGCTATTCAATTTCAAGAGACCCAGTACTTC. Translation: CSAIQFQETQYF.

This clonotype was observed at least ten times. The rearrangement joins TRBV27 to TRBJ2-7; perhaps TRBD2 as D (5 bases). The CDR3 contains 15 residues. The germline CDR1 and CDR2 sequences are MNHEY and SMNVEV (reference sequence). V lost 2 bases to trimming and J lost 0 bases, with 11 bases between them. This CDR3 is CASSLRAGNSYEQYF. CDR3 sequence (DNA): TGTGCCAGCAGTTTACGCGCCGGGAACTCCTACGAGCAGTACTTC.

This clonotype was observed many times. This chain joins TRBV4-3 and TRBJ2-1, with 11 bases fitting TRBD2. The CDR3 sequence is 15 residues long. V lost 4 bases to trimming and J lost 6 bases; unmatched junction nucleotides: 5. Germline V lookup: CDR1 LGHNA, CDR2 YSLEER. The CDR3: CASSPTSGSVNEQFF. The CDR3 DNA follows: TGCGCCAGCAGCCCTACTAGCGGGAGCGTCAATGAGCAGTTCTTC.

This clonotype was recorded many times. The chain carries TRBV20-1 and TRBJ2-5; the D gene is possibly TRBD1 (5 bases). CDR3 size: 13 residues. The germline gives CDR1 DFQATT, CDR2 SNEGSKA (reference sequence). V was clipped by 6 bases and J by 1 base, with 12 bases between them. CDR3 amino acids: CSAPDSVQETQYF. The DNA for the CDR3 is TGCAGTGCCCCTGACAGCGTCCAAGAGACCCAGTACTTC.

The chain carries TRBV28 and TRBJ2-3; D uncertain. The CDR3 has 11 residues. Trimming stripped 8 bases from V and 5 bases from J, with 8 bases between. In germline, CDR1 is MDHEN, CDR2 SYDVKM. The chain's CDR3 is CASFFLDTQYF. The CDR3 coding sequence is TGTGCCAGCTTCTTCCTAGATACGCAGTATTTT.

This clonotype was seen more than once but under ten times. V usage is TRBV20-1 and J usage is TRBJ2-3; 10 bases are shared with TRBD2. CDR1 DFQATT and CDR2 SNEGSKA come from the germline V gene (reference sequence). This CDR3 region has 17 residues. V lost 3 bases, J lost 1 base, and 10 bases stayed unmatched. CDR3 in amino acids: CSASLDRLAGGTDTQYF. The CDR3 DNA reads TGCAGTGCTAGCCTGGACAGGCTAGCGGGAGGCACAGATACGCAGTATTTT.